A single sample is the source of the 2 T cell receptor beta chains below, sequenced in a study of cytomegalovirus exposure and HLA in healthy donors. The PCR was carried out with 60 Vbeta primers and 13 Jbeta primers. This table comes from immunoSEQ multiplex PCR, and its TCRdb copy is limited to in-frame clones, with some not included. The sample contains approximately 77,000 clones, about four fifths of which appear only once. Material: PBMCs. The receptors stem from a male donor in good health and CMV-seropositive.

The CDR3 DNA reads TGTGCCAGCAGCCTAGTGGAGTTCTCTGGAAACACCATATATTTT. It codes for CASSLVEFSGNTIYF. The chain joins TRBV7-3 to TRBJ1-3, with D unresolved. Per germline, CDR1 SGHTA and CDR2 FQGTGA. The CDR3 spans 15 residues. V lost 5 bases, J lost 0 bases, and 11 bases lay in between.

The genes are TRBV15 and TRBJ2-7; D unresolved. Deletions cut 0 bases from V and 4 bases from J, with 7 bases between. The germline V gene encodes CDR1 LNHNV and CDR2 YYDKDF (reference sequence). The CDR3 totals 13 residues. Here the CDR3 reads CATSRDPGYEQYF. The DNA of the CDR3 is TGTGCCACCAGCAGAGATCCAGGATACGAGCAGTACTTC.